The 19 T cell receptor beta chains below were found in one sample sequenced in a study of T cells in Graves' hyperthyroidism and ophthalmopathy. Authors of the study amplified TCR beta CDR3 regions from RNA transcripts. HTBI primers were used for first-round RT-PCR of the TCR CDR3. TCRdb processed the multiplex PCR reads anew with MiXCR; each CDR3 protein has one entry. The table records about 520,000 distinct CDR3 sequences, less than 25% of them present only once. Sequencing was carried out using blood. The receptor source for this set is a man younger than 35 with Graves' hyperthyroidism.

This clonotype was counted a few times. The CDR3 protein is CSARDAVAGAQDGEQYF. The CDR3 region has the DNA TGCAGTGCTAGAGATGCGGTAGCGGGAGCTCAAGACGGCGAGCAGTACTTC. The V call is TRBV20-1, the J call TRBJ2-7, with TRBD2 identical over 9 bases. This CDR3 has 17 amino acids. V was clipped by 0 bases and J by 6 bases; unmatched bases: 15. CDR1 is DFQATT, CDR2 SNEGSKA, per germline (reference sequence).

This rearrangement joins TRBV6-1 to TRBJ2-7; D not resolved. Trimming took off 6 bases at V and 0 bases at J, with 9 bases between the two ends. This CDR3 spans 13 amino acids. Germline V gives CDR1 MNHNS, CDR2 SASEGT. The CDR3 DNA reads as TGTGCCAGCAGCGAGAACCTCTCCTACGAGCAGTACTTC. Amino acid sequence: CASSENLSYEQYF.

The table lists this clonotype with many counts. This rearrangement joins TRBV6-1 to TRBJ2-7; D not resolved. With 5 bases removed from V and 4 bases from J, the gap between germline ends came to 18 bases. CDR1 MNHNS and CDR2 SASEGT come from the germline V gene. This CDR3 contains 15 residues. The CDR3 DNA reads as TGTGCCAGCAGTCATGGGTCTCAGGATCTTTACGAGCAGTACTTC. Translated: CASSHGSQDLYEQYF.

V and J are TRBV12-3 or TRBV12-4 and TRBJ2-1; 12 bases line up with TRBD1. The CDR3 loop spans 15 amino acids. V dropped 6 bases and J dropped 7; count of bases not matched to a gene: 7. Here the CDR3 reads CASRPGTGGRNEQFF. In DNA, the CDR3 is TGTGCCAGCAGGCCCGGGACAGGGGGCAGGAATGAGCAGTTCTTC.

This clonotype was found many times. This chain uses TRBV28 with TRBJ1-2; D possibly corresponds to TRBD1 (6 bases). CDR1 and CDR2 (germline): MDHEN, SYDVKM. V shed 5 bases and J shed 4 bases, with 17 bases lying between them. The CDR3 has 15 amino acids. The CDR3 region is CASSIPRGAIYGYTF. CDR3 nucleotides: TGTGCCAGCAGTATTCCCAGGGGCGCGATCTATGGCTACACCTTC.

This clonotype was seen ten or more times. The rearrangement joins TRBV18 to TRBJ2-5, with no clear D. V lost 0 bases and J 4 bases, leaving 6 bases between the germline ends. The CDR3 has 13 residues. Looked up from germline, CDR1 is KGHSH and CDR2 is LQKENI. DNA of the CDR3: TGTGCCAGCTCACCACCGAGCAGAGAGACCCAGTACTTC. This codes for CASSPPSRETQYF. Filled out from reference TRBV18 and TRBJ2-5, the complete variable domain reads NAGVMQNPRHLVRRRGQEARLRCSPMKGHSHVYWYRQLPEEGLKFMVYLQKENIIDESGMPKERFSAEFPKEGPSILRIQQVVRGDSAAYFCASSPPSRETQYFGPGTRLLVL.

V is TRBV11-2 and J is TRBJ1-1, with a possible D match to TRBD1 (6 bases). The germline V and J ends were trimmed by 4 bases and 6 bases, with 21 bases remaining between them. The length of the CDR3 is 16 residues. Germline V gives CDR1 SGHAT, CDR2 FQNNGV. The CDR3 nucleotides are TGTGCCAGCAGCTCCCCCACGGGACAAAAAATCTCTGAAGCTTTCTTT. Amino acid sequence: CASSSPTGQKISEAFF.

The sample holds a few counts of this clonotype. This chain links TRBV2 with TRBJ2-2, with 10 bases fitting TRBD2. The CDR3 extends over 15 amino acids. The germline V gene has CDR1 SNHLY and CDR2 FYNNEI. The junction had 8 bases not matched to a gene; V was cut back by 7 bases and J by 6 bases. The CDR3 loop is CASIERGGVSGELFF. DNA for the CDR3: TGTGCCAGCATTGAGCGGGGGGGAGTCTCCGGGGAGCTGTTTTTT.

To note about this clonotype: At one of its ends the junction is not consistent with the germline gene, which may arise from a read error. J is TRBJ2-2 and V is TRBV27, with a tentative D call TRBD1 (6 bases). The germline V gene encodes CDR1 MNHEY and CDR2 SMNVEV (reference sequence). The length of the CDR3 is 15 residues. CDR3 DNA: TGTGCCAGCAGTTTCCCTACAGGGAACCCCGGGGAGCTGTTTTTT. It codes for CASSFPTGNPGELFF.

The chain carries TRBV12-3 or TRBV12-4 and TRBJ1-2; 7 bases fit TRBD1. The CDR3 is 18 amino acids. Trimming took 7 bases from V and 0 from J; bases not matched to a gene: 17. The CDR3 sequence: CASIHATGSWRANYGYTF. In nucleotides, the CDR3 is TGTGCCAGCATCCACGCGACAGGGTCATGGAGAGCTAACTATGGCTACACCTTC.

The CDR3 reads CASSFGLEAFF. The CDR3 bases are TGCGCCAGCAGCTTTGGACTGGAAGCTTTCTTT. The chain couples TRBV5-1 to TRBJ1-1, with D unresolved. The V gene's germline CDR1 is SGHRS and CDR2 YFSETQ. This CDR3 has 11 residues. Trimming cost V 2 bases and J 8 bases, with 7 bases left between them.

At least ten counts were recorded for this clonotype. The gene calls are TRBV27 and TRBJ2-7, with D possibly TRBD1 on 5 matching bases. CDR1 and CDR2 from the germline V gene are MNHEY and SMNVEV (reference sequence). V lost 4 bases, J lost 0 bases, and 13 bases lay in between. CDR3 length: 15 amino acids. The CDR3 coding sequence is TGTGCCAGCAGTTACCAGGGCCAGAGCTCCTACGAGCAGTACTTC. Its protein is CASSYQGQSSYEQYF.

This CDR3 is CASSYGVERSSYEQYF. Written as DNA, the CDR3 is TGTGCCAGCAGTTACGGGGTCGAGCGGAGCTCCTACGAGCAGTACTTC. V usage is TRBV6-5 and J usage is TRBJ2-7, with a weak D call TRBD2 (5 bases). Between the trimmed V and J ends, which lost 2 bases and 0 bases, there was a span of 14 bases. Per the germline V gene, CDR1 is MNHEY and CDR2 is SVGAGI. This CDR3 region has 16 residues.

This clonotype was seen many times. This chain joins TRBV24-1 and TRBJ2-7; D is ambiguous. The CDR3 spans 13 residues. V was trimmed by 7 bases and J by 3 bases, leaving 12 bases between them. Germline V CDR1 and CDR2: KGHDR, SFDVKD. The CDR3 is CATSSGPNYEQYF. CDR3 in DNA: TGTGCCACCAGCTCCGGGCCTAACTACGAGCAGTACTTC.

The chain joins TRBV11-2 to TRBJ1-6; the D is unclear. This CDR3 is built from 15 residues. Germline V gene data show CDR1 as SGHAT and CDR2 as FQNNGV. V lost 1 base and J lost 7, with 11 bases in between. The CDR3 reads CASSLGSHSNSPLHF. Written as DNA, the CDR3 is TGTGCCAGCAGCTTAGGAAGTCATTCCAATTCACCCCTCCACTTT.

This clonotype occurred many times. The chain carries TRBV5-1 and TRBJ1-5, with a weak D call TRBD1 (5 bases). V was clipped by 0 bases and J by 4 bases, with 11 bases between them. The CDR3 sequence is 15 residues long. Looked up from germline, CDR1 is SGHRS and CDR2 is YFSETQ. The CDR3: CASSLAGADNQPQHF. The CDR3 DNA reads as TGCGCCAGCAGCTTGGCCGGGGCAGATAATCAGCCCCAGCATTTT.

The gene calls are TRBV11-2 and TRBJ1-2; unclear D gene. V was trimmed by 5 bases and J by 5 bases, leaving 12 bases between them. Germline V CDR1 and CDR2: SGHAT, FQNNGV. The CDR3 loop spans 13 amino acids. In DNA form, the CDR3 reads TGTGCCAGCAGCCAGCTGGTAGGGTATGGCTACACCTTC. This sequence encodes CASSQLVGYGYTF.

This clonotype was seen ten or more times. The genes are TRBV7-9 and TRBJ1-1; D is unclear. Germline values: CDR1 SEHNR, CDR2 FQNEAQ (reference sequence). The CDR3 totals 14 residues. Trimming removed 6 bases at V and 1 base at J, with 12 bases between. The CDR3 nucleotides are TGTGCCAGCAGAAACACGAACGAGAACACTGAAGCTTTCTTT. This sequence encodes CASRNTNENTEAFF.

The chain couples TRBV19 to TRBJ2-5, with TRBD2 matching 8 bases. This CDR3 comprises 15 residues. The V gene end was trimmed by 3 bases and the J gene end by 2 bases; junction bases not matched to a gene: 5. Germline V CDR1 and CDR2: LNHDA, SQIVND (reference sequence). The CDR3 nucleotides are TGTGCCAGTAGTATTTTTAGCGGGAATCAAGAGACCCAGTACTTC. Translated: CASSIFSGNQETQYF.